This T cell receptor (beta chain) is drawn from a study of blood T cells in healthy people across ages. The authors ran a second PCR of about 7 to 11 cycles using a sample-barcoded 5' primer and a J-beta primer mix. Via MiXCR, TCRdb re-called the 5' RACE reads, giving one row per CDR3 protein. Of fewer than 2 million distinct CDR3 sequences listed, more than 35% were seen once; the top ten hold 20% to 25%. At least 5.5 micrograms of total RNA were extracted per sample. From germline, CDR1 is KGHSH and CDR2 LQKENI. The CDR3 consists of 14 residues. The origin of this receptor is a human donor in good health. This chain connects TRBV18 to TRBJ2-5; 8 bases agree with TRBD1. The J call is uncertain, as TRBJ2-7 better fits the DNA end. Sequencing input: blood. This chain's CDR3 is CASSPEDRDNEQYF. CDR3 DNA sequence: TGTGCCAGCTCACCGGAGGACAGGGACAACGAGCAGTACTTC.